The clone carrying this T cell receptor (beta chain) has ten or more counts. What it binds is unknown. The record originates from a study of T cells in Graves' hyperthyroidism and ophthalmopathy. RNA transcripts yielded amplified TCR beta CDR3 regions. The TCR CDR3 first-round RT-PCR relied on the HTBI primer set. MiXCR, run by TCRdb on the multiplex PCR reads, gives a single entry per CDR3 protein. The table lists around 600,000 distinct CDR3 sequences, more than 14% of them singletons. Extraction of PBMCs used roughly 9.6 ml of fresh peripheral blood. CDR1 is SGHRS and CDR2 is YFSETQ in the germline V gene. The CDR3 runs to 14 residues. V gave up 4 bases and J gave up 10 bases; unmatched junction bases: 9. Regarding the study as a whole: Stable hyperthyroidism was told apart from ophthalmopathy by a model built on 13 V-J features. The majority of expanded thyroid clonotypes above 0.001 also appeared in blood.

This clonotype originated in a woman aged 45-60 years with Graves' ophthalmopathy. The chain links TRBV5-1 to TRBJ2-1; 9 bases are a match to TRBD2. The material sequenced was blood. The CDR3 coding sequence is TGCGCCAGCAGCAATGGTCTAGCGGGACAGGAGCAGTTCTTC. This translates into CASSNGLAGQEQFF.